This T cell receptor (beta chain) was observed in a study of control samples from healthy donors and cancer patients. The assay was immunoSEQ multiplex PCR, and TCRdb's table has in-frame clones only and misses some. Of 70,000 to 85,000 clones listed, around 91% were seen once; the top ten hold approximately 18%. The germline V and J ends were trimmed by 8 bases and 7 bases, with 6 bases remaining between them. The CDR3 runs to 11 residues. Germline CDR1 and CDR2: LNHNV and YYDKDF (reference sequence). Sequenced material: blood. The receptor was isolated from a man aged 45-65 years in good health. The chain combines TRBV15 with TRBJ1-6; D is undetermined. CDR3 nucleotides: TGTGCCACCTGGAGGAATTCACCCCTCCACTTT. Protein sequence: CATWRNSPLHF.